Listed below are T cell receptor beta chains from one sample, sequenced in a study of blood T cell repertoires in COVID-19. The table came from immunoSEQ multiplex PCR; TCRdb's copy has only in-frame clones and leaves some out. The sample yields about 170,000 clones, around 90% seen once. Sequenced material: peripheral blood. These receptors originate from a man aged 45 to 65 who had recovered from COVID-19. The CDR3 runs from the conserved cysteine through the conserved F or W. A D gene is named only where the DNA matches it firmly. Not every row has a clone size; where given, it reads once, few, many or a size class.

D gene: -
V gene: TRBV27
J gene: TRBJ1-4
clone size: -
CDR3 DNA: TGTGCCAGCGGCGCGACAGGACGAACTAATGAAAAACTGTTTTTT
CDR3 protein: CASGATGRTNEKLFF

D gene: -
V gene: TRBV6-6
J gene: TRBJ1-1
clone size: -
CDR3 DNA: TGTGCCAGCACCTCTACAGGGAACACTGAAGCTTTCTTT
CDR3 protein: CASTSTGNTEAFF

D gene: TRBD1
V gene: TRBV19
J gene: TRBJ1-5
clone size: -
CDR3 DNA: TGTGCCAGTAGTACCCGGGACAGGGATCAGCCCCAGCATTTT
CDR3 protein: CASSTRDRDQPQHF

D gene: -
V gene: TRBV9
J gene: TRBJ1-2
clone size: -
CDR3 DNA: TGTGCCAGCAGCGTAGCCGCAGAGGGCTATGGCTACACCTTC
CDR3 protein: CASSVAAEGYGYTF

D gene: -
V gene: TRBV19
J gene: TRBJ1-1
clone size: -
CDR3 DNA: TGTGCCAGTAATAAAGGGGGGAACACTGAAGCTTTCTTT
CDR3 protein: CASNKGGNTEAFF

D gene: -
V gene: TRBV9
J gene: TRBJ2-7
clone size: -
CDR3 DNA: TGTGCCAGCAGCCCCCAGGGGAGAATACCGACCTACGAGCAGTACTTC
CDR3 protein: CASSPQGRIPTYEQYF

D gene: -
V gene: TRBV20-1
J gene: TRBJ2-7
clone size: -
CDR3 DNA: TGCAGTGCTAGACAATCCTACGAGCAGTACTTC
CDR3 protein: CSARQSYEQYF

D gene: TRBD1
V gene: TRBV5-5
J gene: TRBJ2-7
clone size: -
CDR3 DNA: TGTGCCAGCAGCCACCTTATACCGGGACAGGGTCCCTCCGAGCAGTACTTC
CDR3 protein: CASSHLIPGQGPSEQYF

D gene: -
V gene: TRBV4-3
J gene: TRBJ1-2
clone size: -
CDR3 DNA: TGCGCCAGCAGCCAAGGAAAAGGGGGATTTTACGGCTACACCTTC
CDR3 protein: CASSQGKGGFYGYTF

D gene: -
V gene: TRBV30
J gene: TRBJ1-5
clone size: once
CDR3 DNA: TGTGCCTGGAGTCCAGGGCCCAATCAGCCCCAGCATTTT
CDR3 protein: CAWSPGPNQPQHF

D gene: TRBD1
V gene: TRBV4-3
J gene: TRBJ2-4
clone size: -
CDR3 DNA: TGCGCCAGCAGCCAAGACACAGGGGAAAACATTCAGTACTTC
CDR3 protein: CASSQDTGENIQYF

D gene: -
V gene: TRBV2
J gene: TRBJ1-5
clone size: -
CDR3 DNA: TGTGCCAGCACCTTCGGTCTGAGTCAGCCCCAGCATTTT
CDR3 protein: CASTFGLSQPQHF

D gene: TRBD1
V gene: TRBV28
J gene: TRBJ2-3
clone size: -
CDR3 DNA: TGTGCCAGCAGTCCAGACAGGGGGCACGGAGATACGCAGTATTTT
CDR3 protein: CASSPDRGHGDTQYF

D gene: -
V gene: TRBV19
J gene: TRBJ1-2
clone size: -
CDR3 DNA: TGTGCCAGTAGTAGAGCGAGCCCCGAAGTAGGCTACACCTTC
CDR3 protein: CASSRASPEVGYTF

D gene: TRBD1
V gene: TRBV6-5
J gene: TRBJ2-5
clone size: -
CDR3 DNA: TGTGCCAGCAGCCCGAGGGACAGGGGCAGGGAGACCCAGTACTTC
CDR3 protein: CASSPRDRGRETQYF

D gene: TRBD2
V gene: TRBV15
J gene: TRBJ2-7
clone size: -
CDR3 DNA: TGTGCCACCAGCAGCATACTAGCGGGGGGATCCTCCTACGAGCAGTACTTC
CDR3 protein: CATSSILAGGSSYEQYF

D gene: TRBD1
V gene: TRBV27
J gene: TRBJ2-7
clone size: -
CDR3 DNA: TGTGCCAGCAACCCCGGACAGGGGGCTAAAGAGCAGTACTTC
CDR3 protein: CASNPGQGAKEQYF

D gene: TRBD2
V gene: TRBV6-2/TRBV6-3
J gene: TRBJ2-1
clone size: -
CDR3 DNA: TGTGCCAGCAGCTTCCCTAGCGGGAGGGCCCTAGGAAATGAGCAGTTCTTC
CDR3 protein: CASSFPSGRALGNEQFF

D gene: -
V gene: TRBV2
J gene: TRBJ1-1
clone size: -
CDR3 DNA: TGTGCCAGCAGTGAAGGATCGGGGAGCACTGAAGCTTTCTTT
CDR3 protein: CASSEGSGSTEAFF

D gene: TRBD1
V gene: TRBV18
J gene: TRBJ1-3
clone size: -
CDR3 DNA: TGTGCCAGCTCGCCCCGACAGGGAAATACTGGAAACACCATATATTTT
CDR3 protein: CASSPRQGNTGNTIYF

D gene: TRBD1
V gene: TRBV6-5
J gene: TRBJ1-4
clone size: once
CDR3 DNA: TGTGCCAGCAGTTACGACAGGGGGGAAAAACTGTTTTTT
CDR3 protein: CASSYDRGEKLFF

D gene: -
V gene: TRBV28
J gene: TRBJ1-4
clone size: -
CDR3 DNA: TGTGCCAGCAGTGGGGCAGGGGCAACTAATGAAAAACTGTTTTTT
CDR3 protein: CASSGAGATNEKLFF

D gene: -
V gene: TRBV5-1
J gene: TRBJ1-1
clone size: -
CDR3 DNA: TGCGCCAGCAGCTTGGAGGGCCGAGAGGGCACTGAAGCTTTCTTT
CDR3 protein: CASSLEGREGTEAFF

D gene: -
V gene: TRBV6-6
J gene: TRBJ2-5
clone size: -
CDR3 DNA: TGTGCCAGCAGTTACTCGACGGAGGGGAGGATGAAGACCCAGTACTTC
CDR3 protein: CASSYSTEGRMKTQYF

D gene: TRBD2
V gene: TRBV4-1
J gene: TRBJ2-4
clone size: -
CDR3 DNA: TGCGCCAGCAGCCAAGATGGTAGGACTAGCGGGAGGGCCGCCAAAAACATTCAGTACTTC
CDR3 protein: CASSQDGRTSGRAAKNIQYF

D gene: TRBD2
V gene: TRBV27
J gene: TRBJ2-3
clone size: -
CDR3 DNA: TGTGCCAGCAGTCCATTGCCGGGACTAGGTAGCACAGATACGCAGTATTTT
CDR3 protein: CASSPLPGLGSTDTQYF

D gene: -
V gene: TRBV12-3/TRBV12-4
J gene: TRBJ1-4
clone size: -
CDR3 DNA: TGTGCCAGCATGGTCAGGGGTAATGAAAAACTGTTTTTT
CDR3 protein: CASMVRGNEKLFF

D gene: -
V gene: TRBV10-1
J gene: TRBJ2-2
clone size: few
CDR3 DNA: TGCGCCAGCAGTGAGTCAAGGCTAGAGGTACCCGGGGAGCTGTTTTTT
CDR3 protein: CASSESRLEVPGELFF

D gene: TRBD1
V gene: TRBV5-8
J gene: TRBJ2-1
clone size: once
CDR3 DNA: TGTGCCAGCAGACCGGGACAGGGAAAGTTCTTC
CDR3 protein: CASRPGQGKFF

D gene: TRBD2
V gene: TRBV7-3
J gene: TRBJ2-1
clone size: -
CDR3 DNA: TGTGCCAGCAGCTTAAGTGGGACTACCCCCTCCAATGAGCAGTTCTTC
CDR3 protein: CASSLSGTTPSNEQFF

D gene: -
V gene: TRBV19
J gene: TRBJ1-5
clone size: -
CDR3 DNA: TGTGCCAGCCTGAAAACAGTACTTAGCAATCAGCCCCAGCATTTT
CDR3 protein: CASLKTVLSNQPQHF

D gene: TRBD1
V gene: TRBV29-1
J gene: TRBJ1-2
clone size: -
CDR3 DNA: TGCAGCGTGCAGACAGGGGCAGGCTATGGCTACACCTTC
CDR3 protein: CSVQTGAGYGYTF

D gene: TRBD1
V gene: TRBV10-3
J gene: TRBJ1-5
clone size: once
CDR3 DNA: TGTGCCATCAGTGAGGCCGGAGGGGACAGGGGCCAGCCCCAGCATTTT
CDR3 protein: CAISEAGGDRGQPQHF

D gene: TRBD1
V gene: TRBV6-1
J gene: TRBJ1-1
clone size: once
CDR3 DNA: TGTGCCAGCAGTGACCGACAGGGGACTGAAGCTTTCTTT
CDR3 protein: CASSDRQGTEAFF

D gene: -
V gene: TRBV30
J gene: TRBJ2-7
clone size: -
CDR3 DNA: TGTGCCTGGAGCACCCTGCGGGGAAAGAGCTCCTACGAGCAGTACTTC
CDR3 protein: CAWSTLRGKSSYEQYF

D gene: -
V gene: TRBV9
J gene: TRBJ1-3
clone size: -
CDR3 DNA: TGTGCCAGCAGCGTAGATTCGGGAAACACCATATATTTT
CDR3 protein: CASSVDSGNTIYF

D gene: -
V gene: TRBV7-3
J gene: TRBJ1-2
clone size: -
CDR3 DNA: TGTGCCAGCAGCTTAACAGTCGCTCAGGGGCTCAACTATGGCTACACCTTC
CDR3 protein: CASSLTVAQGLNYGYTF

D gene: TRBD2
V gene: TRBV9
J gene: TRBJ2-3
clone size: once
CDR3 DNA: TGTGCCAGCAGCCCAGTGGGGACTAGCGGGGGGGCGGATACGCAGTATTTT
CDR3 protein: CASSPVGTSGGADTQYF

D gene: TRBD2
V gene: TRBV2
J gene: TRBJ2-5
clone size: -
CDR3 DNA: TGTGCCAGCAGTGGGACTAGCGGGATCCAAGAGACCCAGTACTTC
CDR3 protein: CASSGTSGIQETQYF

D gene: -
V gene: TRBV4-1
J gene: TRBJ2-5
clone size: -
CDR3 DNA: TGCGCCAGCAGCCAAGATCAGGAGACCCAGTACTTC
CDR3 protein: CASSQDQETQYF

D gene: -
V gene: TRBV6-5
J gene: TRBJ1-1
clone size: -
CDR3 DNA: TGTGCCAGCAGCTCCCCTTTGACAGTCTCCACTGAAGCTTTCTTT
CDR3 protein: CASSSPLTVSTEAFF

D gene: -
V gene: TRBV19
J gene: TRBJ2-3
clone size: -
CDR3 DNA: TGTGCCAGTAGTGCCGGGACTCCAGGGGATACGCAGTATTTT
CDR3 protein: CASSAGTPGDTQYF

D gene: -
V gene: TRBV7-2
J gene: TRBJ1-1
clone size: -
CDR3 DNA: TGTGCCAGCAGCATCTACGGGTCCAACACTGAAGCTTTCTTT
CDR3 protein: CASSIYGSNTEAFF

D gene: TRBD1
V gene: TRBV6-5
J gene: TRBJ1-2
clone size: -
CDR3 DNA: TGTGCCAGCAGTTATGGGGACAGGTTTGGCTACACCTTC
CDR3 protein: CASSYGDRFGYTF

D gene: -
V gene: TRBV5-1
J gene: TRBJ2-7
clone size: -
CDR3 DNA: TGCGCCAGCAGCTTGGGACAGGCGAGGTTGGACGAGCAGTACTTC
CDR3 protein: CASSLGQARLDEQYF

D gene: TRBD1
V gene: TRBV18
J gene: TRBJ1-1
clone size: -
CDR3 DNA: TGTGCCAGCTCACCACTCCGGGACAGGGAGAGGACTGAAGCTTTCTTT
CDR3 protein: CASSPLRDRERTEAFF

D gene: -
V gene: TRBV28
J gene: TRBJ2-7
clone size: -
CDR3 DNA: TGTGCCAGCAGAGGCAAAGGGGCAGGAGAATACGAGCAGTACTTC
CDR3 protein: CASRGKGAGEYEQYF

D gene: TRBD1
V gene: TRBV6-5
J gene: TRBJ1-5
clone size: -
CDR3 DNA: TGTGCCAGCAGTAACAGGGGGGGAAGCAATCAGCCCCAGCATTTT
CDR3 protein: CASSNRGGSNQPQHF

D gene: TRBD2
V gene: TRBV7-2
J gene: TRBJ2-3
clone size: -
CDR3 DNA: TGTGCCAGCAGCTTAAGGGGCGGGAGGGCCCAAGATACGCAGTATTTT
CDR3 protein: CASSLRGGRAQDTQYF

D gene: -
V gene: TRBV19
J gene: TRBJ1-1
clone size: -
CDR3 DNA: TGTGCCAGTAGGCCTGGGGGGTCGGGCACTGAAGCTTTCTTT
CDR3 protein: CASRPGGSGTEAFF

D gene: TRBD1
V gene: TRBV9
J gene: TRBJ1-4
clone size: -
CDR3 DNA: TGTGCCAGCAGCGTAACGCAGGGGGCAACTAATGAAAAACTGTTTTTT
CDR3 protein: CASSVTQGATNEKLFF

D gene: -
V gene: TRBV6-1
J gene: TRBJ2-7
clone size: few
CDR3 DNA: TGTGCCAGCAGTGAACGGGAGTACGACGAGCAGTACTTC
CDR3 protein: CASSEREYDEQYF

D gene: TRBD1
V gene: TRBV5-7
J gene: TRBJ1-1
clone size: -
CDR3 DNA: TGTGCCAGCAGCTTGGTGGCAGGGGGCCTTGACACTGAAGCTTTCTTT
CDR3 protein: CASSLVAGGLDTEAFF

D gene: TRBD1
V gene: TRBV7-2
J gene: TRBJ1-2
clone size: once
CDR3 DNA: TGTGCCAGCAGCCTCGACAGGGTAGGCGGTGGCTACACCTTC
CDR3 protein: CASSLDRVGGGYTF